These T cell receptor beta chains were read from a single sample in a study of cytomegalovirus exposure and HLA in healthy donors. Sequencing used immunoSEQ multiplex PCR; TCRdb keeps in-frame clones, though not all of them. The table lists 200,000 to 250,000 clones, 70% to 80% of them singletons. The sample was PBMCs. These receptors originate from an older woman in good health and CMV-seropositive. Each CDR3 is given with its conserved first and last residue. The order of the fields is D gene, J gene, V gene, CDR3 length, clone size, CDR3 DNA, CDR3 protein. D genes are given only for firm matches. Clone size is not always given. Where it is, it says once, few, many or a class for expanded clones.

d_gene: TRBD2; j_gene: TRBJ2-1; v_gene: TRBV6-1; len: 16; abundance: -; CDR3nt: TGTGCCAGCAGTGAGTTTTTTCGCGGGAGTGGAAATGAGCAGTTCTTC; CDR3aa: CASSEFFRGSGNEQFF
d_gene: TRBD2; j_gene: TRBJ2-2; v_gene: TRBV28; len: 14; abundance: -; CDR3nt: TGTGCCGCCACTAGCGGGGGCCGGGGCGGGGAGCTGTTTTTT; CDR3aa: CAATSGGRGGELFF
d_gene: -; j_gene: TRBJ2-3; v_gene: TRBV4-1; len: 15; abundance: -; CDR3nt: TGCGCCAGCAGCCAAGATGACAGATGGGCAGATACGCAGTATTTT; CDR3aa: CASSQDDRWADTQYF
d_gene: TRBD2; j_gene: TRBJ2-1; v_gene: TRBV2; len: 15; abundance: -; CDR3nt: TGTGCCAGCAGCCGGCGGGAGATAGGGTACAATGAGCAGTTCTTC; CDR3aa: CASSRREIGYNEQFF
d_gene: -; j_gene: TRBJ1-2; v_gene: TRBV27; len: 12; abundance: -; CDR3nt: TGTGCCAGCAGTTCCATAAGCGGGGGCTACACCTTC; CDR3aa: CASSSISGGYTF
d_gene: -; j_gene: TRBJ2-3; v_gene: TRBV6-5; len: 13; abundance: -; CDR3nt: TGTGCCAGCAGTTTCCCGGGAACAGATACGCAGTATTTT; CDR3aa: CASSFPGTDTQYF
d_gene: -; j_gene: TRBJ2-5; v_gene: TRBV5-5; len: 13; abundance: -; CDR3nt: TGTGCCAGCAGCTTTTTTTCCGAAGAGACCCAGTACTTC; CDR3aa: CASSFFSEETQYF
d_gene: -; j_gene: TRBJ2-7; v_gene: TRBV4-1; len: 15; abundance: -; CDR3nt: TGCGCCAGCAGCCAAGATTGGCGGTTAGGTCGCGAGCAGTACTTC; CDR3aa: CASSQDWRLGREQYF
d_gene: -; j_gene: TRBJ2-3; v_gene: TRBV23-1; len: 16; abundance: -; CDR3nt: TGCGCCAGCGGGACGGGGGGCGGATCGGGCACAGATACGCAGTATTTT; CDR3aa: CASGTGGGSGTDTQYF
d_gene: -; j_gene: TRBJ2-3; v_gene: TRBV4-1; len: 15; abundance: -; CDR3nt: TGCGCCAGCAGCCAAGGGTGGGCGGGCCTAGATACGCAGTATTTT; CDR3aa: CASSQGWAGLDTQYF
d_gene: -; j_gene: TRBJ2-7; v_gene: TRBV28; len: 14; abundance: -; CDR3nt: TGTGCCAGCGCACCAGGCCCCTCCCTTTACGAGCAGTACTTC; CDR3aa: CASAPGPSLYEQYF
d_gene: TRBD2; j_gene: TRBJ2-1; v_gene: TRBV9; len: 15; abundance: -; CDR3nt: TGTGCCAGCAGCGTGTTACCTAGCGGCTACAATGAGCAGTTCTTC; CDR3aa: CASSVLPSGYNEQFF
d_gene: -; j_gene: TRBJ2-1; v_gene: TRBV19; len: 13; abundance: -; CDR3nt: TGTGCCAGTAGTATCACAGGGTGGAATGAGCAGTTCTTC; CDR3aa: CASSITGWNEQFF
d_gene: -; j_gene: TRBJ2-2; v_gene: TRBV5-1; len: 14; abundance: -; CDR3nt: TGCGCCAGCAGCTTTGGACAGAACACCGGGGAGCTGTTTTTT; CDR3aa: CASSFGQNTGELFF
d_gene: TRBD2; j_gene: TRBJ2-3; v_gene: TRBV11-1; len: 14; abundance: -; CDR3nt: TGTGCCAGCAATCTAGCGGGGAACACAGATACGCAGTATTTT; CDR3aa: CASNLAGNTDTQYF
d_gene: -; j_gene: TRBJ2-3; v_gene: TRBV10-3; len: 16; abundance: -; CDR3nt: TGTGCCGTCTCACCTAATGGGGGGGGGCCTGGAGATACGCAGTATTTT; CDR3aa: CAVSPNGGGPGDTQYF
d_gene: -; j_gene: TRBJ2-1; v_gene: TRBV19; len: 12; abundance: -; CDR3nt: TGTGCCAGTAGTCCCCCCTCCAATGAGCAGTTCTTC; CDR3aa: CASSPPSNEQFF
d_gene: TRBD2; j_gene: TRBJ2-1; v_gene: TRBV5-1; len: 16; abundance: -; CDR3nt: TGCGCCAGCAGCTCTCCTAGCGGGAGCTCCTACAATGAGCAGTTCTTC; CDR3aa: CASSSPSGSSYNEQFF
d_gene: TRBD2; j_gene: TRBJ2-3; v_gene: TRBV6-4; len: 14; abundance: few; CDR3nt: TGTGCCAGCAGCCCTAGCGGGAGAGGAGATACGCAGTATTTT; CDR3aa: CASSPSGRGDTQYF
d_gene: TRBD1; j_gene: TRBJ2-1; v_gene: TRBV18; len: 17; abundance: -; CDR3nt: TGTGCCAGCTCACAACAACAGGGGGTGATGTCCTACAATGAGCAGTTCTTC; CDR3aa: CASSQQQGVMSYNEQFF
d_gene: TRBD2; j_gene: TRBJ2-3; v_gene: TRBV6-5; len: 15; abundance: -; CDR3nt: TGTGCCAGCAGTTACTCTAGCGGGGGGGAGGATACGCAGTATTTT; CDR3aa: CASSYSSGGEDTQYF
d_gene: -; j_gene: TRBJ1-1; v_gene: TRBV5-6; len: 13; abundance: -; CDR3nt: TGTGCCAGCAGCTTGGGAGGGAACACTGAAGCTTTCTTT; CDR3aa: CASSLGGNTEAFF
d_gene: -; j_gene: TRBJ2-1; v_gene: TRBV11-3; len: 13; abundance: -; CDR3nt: TGTGCCAGCAGCTTGGCGGGTTACAATGAGCAGTTCTTC; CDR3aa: CASSLAGYNEQFF
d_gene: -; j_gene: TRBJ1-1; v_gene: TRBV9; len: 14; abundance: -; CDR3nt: TGTGCCAGCAGCGTAGAGGCAGGGGACACTGAAGCTTTCTTT; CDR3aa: CASSVEAGDTEAFF
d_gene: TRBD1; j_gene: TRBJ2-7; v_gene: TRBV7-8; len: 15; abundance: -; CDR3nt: TGTGCCAGCAGCTTCCGGGACAGTTCCCTCTACGAGCAGTACTTC; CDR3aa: CASSFRDSSLYEQYF
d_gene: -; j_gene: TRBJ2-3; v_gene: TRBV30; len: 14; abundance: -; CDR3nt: TGTGCCTGGAGTGTAACACTACCCACAGATACGCAGTATTTT; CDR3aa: CAWSVTLPTDTQYF
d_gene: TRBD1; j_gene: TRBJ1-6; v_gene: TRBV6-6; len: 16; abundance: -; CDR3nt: TGTGCCAGCAGTTATTCAGGGGGACATAATAATTCACCCCTCCACTTT; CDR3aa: CASSYSGGHNNSPLHF
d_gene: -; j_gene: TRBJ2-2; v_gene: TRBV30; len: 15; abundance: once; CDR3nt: TGTGCCTGGAAGCGGGCACCTTCGAACACCGGGGAGCTGTTTTTT; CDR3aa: CAWKRAPSNTGELFF
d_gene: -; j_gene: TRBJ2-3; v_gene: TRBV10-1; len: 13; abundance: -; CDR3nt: TGCGCCAGCAGTGACTGGGGGCCAAGTACGCAGTATTTT; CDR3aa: CASSDWGPSTQYF
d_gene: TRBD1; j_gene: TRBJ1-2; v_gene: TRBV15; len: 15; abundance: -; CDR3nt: TGTGCCACCAGCAGAGATAACCCAGGGGGGAATGGCTACACCTTC; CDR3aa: CATSRDNPGGNGYTF
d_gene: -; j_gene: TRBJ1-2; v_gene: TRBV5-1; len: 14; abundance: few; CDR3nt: TGCGCCAGCAGCTTGCAGGACAGTACTCATGGCTACACCTTC; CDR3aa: CASSLQDSTHGYTF
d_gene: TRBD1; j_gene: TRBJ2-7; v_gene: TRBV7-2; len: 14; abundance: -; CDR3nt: TGTGCCAGCAGCTCCCGGGACAGGGTGGGAGAGCAGTACTTC; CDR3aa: CASSSRDRVGEQYF
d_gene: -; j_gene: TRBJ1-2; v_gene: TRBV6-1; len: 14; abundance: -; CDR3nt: TGTGCCAGCAGTGAAGGTCCGGGAGCGGGCGGCTACACCTTC; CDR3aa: CASSEGPGAGGYTF
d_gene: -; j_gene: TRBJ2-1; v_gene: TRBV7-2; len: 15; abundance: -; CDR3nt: TGTGCCAGCAGCCCCAGGCGGGCCGTTTACAATGAGCAGTTCTTC; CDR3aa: CASSPRRAVYNEQFF
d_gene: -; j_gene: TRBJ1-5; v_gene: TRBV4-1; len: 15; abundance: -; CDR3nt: TGCGCCAGCAGCCAAGTTCCCGTAAGTAGTCAGCCCCAGCATTTT; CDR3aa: CASSQVPVSSQPQHF
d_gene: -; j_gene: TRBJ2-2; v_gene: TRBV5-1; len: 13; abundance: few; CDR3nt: TGCGCCAGCAGCTTGGCGCTAACCGGGGAGCTGTTTTTT; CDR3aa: CASSLALTGELFF
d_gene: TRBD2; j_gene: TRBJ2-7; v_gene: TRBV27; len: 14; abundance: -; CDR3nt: TGTGCCAGCAGTTCACAGCGGGGGAGCGGGAGGCAGTACTTC; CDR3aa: CASSSQRGSGRQYF
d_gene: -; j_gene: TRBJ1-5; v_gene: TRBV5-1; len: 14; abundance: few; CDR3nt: TGCGCCAGCAGCGTCTACCTTAGCAATCAGCCCCAGCATTTT; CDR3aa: CASSVYLSNQPQHF
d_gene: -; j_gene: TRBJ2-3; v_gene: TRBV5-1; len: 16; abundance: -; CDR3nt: TGCGCCAGCAGCCAACTGTCTCTAGCGAGCACAGATACGCAGTATTTT; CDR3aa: CASSQLSLASTDTQYF
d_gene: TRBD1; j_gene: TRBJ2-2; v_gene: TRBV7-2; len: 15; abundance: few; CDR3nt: TGTGCCAGCAGTCTCGGACAGGTTAACACCGGGGAGCTGTTTTTT; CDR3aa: CASSLGQVNTGELFF
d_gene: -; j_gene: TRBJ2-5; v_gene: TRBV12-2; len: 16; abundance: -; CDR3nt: TGTGCAAGTCGCTTATCCTCCCAGGGGAGTAAGAAGACCCAGTACTTC; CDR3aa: CASRLSSQGSKKTQYF
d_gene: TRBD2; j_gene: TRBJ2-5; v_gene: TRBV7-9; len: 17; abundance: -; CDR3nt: TGTGCCAGCAGCCCCGGGACTAGCGGTTTGAGGGGCGAGACCCAGTACTTC; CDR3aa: CASSPGTSGLRGETQYF
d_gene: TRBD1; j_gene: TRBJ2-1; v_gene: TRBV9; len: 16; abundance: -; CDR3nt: TGTGCCAGCAGCGTAGCCGGGACAGGGGCTCTTGTGGAGCAGTTCTTC; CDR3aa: CASSVAGTGALVEQFF
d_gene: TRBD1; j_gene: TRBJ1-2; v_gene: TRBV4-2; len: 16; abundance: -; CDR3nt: TGTGCCAGCAGCCCAGGTGGGGCAGGGGGTTTCTATGGCTACACCTTC; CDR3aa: CASSPGGAGGFYGYTF
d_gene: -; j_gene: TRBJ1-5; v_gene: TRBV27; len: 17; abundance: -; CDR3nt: TGTGCCAGCAGTTCCTCAGCGGGAGGGAGGGGCAATCAGCCCCAGCATTTT; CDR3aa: CASSSSAGGRGNQPQHF
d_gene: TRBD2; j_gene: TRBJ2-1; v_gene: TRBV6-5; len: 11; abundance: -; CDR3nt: TGTGCCAGCAGTTTAGCGGGTGAGCAGTTCTTC; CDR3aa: CASSLAGEQFF
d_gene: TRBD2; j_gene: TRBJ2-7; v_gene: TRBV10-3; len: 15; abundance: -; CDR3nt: TGTGCCATCAGTGAGTCGTTAACTAGCGGGGATAGGCAGTACTTC; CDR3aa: CAISESLTSGDRQYF
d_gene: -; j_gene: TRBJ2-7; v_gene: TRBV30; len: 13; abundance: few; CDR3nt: TGTGCCTGGAGTCGGCAGGACTCCTACGAGCAGTACTTC; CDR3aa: CAWSRQDSYEQYF
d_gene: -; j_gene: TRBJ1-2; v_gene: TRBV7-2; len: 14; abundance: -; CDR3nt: TGTGCCAGCAGCTCCAATACAGCTAACTATGGCTACACCTTC; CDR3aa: CASSSNTANYGYTF